Listed below are T cell receptor beta chains from one sample, sequenced in a study of early stage breast cancer tumors. Generated by immunoSEQ multiplex PCR, the TCRdb table keeps only in-frame clones and is missing some. The table has roughly 20,000 clones, about four fifths seen once. Sequencing was carried out using blood. The receptors stem from a person aged 70 to 85 with breast cancer. The CDR3 runs from the conserved cysteine through the conserved F or W. The D gene is left open where the match is weak. Only part of the rows carry a size: once, few, many, or a class if the clone is expanded.

j_call v_call clone_size cdr3_length d_call cdr3_aa cdr3_nt
TRBJ1-2 TRBV5-1 NA 15 NA CASSPATGVNYGYTF TGCGCCAGCAGCCCCGCGACAGGAGTTAACTATGGCTACACCTTC
TRBJ2-2 TRBV5-1 NA 16 TRBD2 CASSSTSGGLSGELFF TGCGCCAGCAGCTCCACATCGGGGGGGCTCAGCGGGGAGCTGTTTTTT
TRBJ1-5 TRBV19 NA 15 NA CASSMKGGLRQPQHF TGTGCCAGTAGTATGAAGGGAGGGTTGCGTCAGCCCCAGCATTTT
TRBJ1-4 TRBV5-1 NA 15 NA CASRRGGRDGEKLFF TGCGCCAGCCGCCGGGGAGGTAGGGACGGCGAAAAACTGTTTTTT
TRBJ2-5 TRBV6-1 NA 14 NA CASSEGGRWETQYF TGTGCCAGCAGTGAAGGGGGGCGGTGGGAGACCCAGTACTTC
TRBJ2-1 TRBV6-5 NA 12 TRBD1 CASRRIDRVVFF TGTGCCAGCAGGAGGATTGACAGGGTGGTGTTCTTC
TRBJ2-2 TRBV27 NA 15 NA CASSAGGANTGELFF TGTGCCAGCAGTGCCGGAGGGGCGAACACCGGGGAGCTGTTTTTT
TRBJ1-2 TRBV28 NA 14 NA CASRRWQTNYGYTF TGTGCCAGCAGGCGGTGGCAGACTAACTATGGCTACACCTTC
TRBJ1-1 TRBV7-2 NA 15 NA CASSLVSGKGTEAFF TGTGCCAGCAGCTTAGTGTCGGGAAAGGGCACTGAAGCTTTCTTT
TRBJ1-6 TRBV5-1 NA 14 NA CASSLGSDNSPLHF TGCGCCAGCAGCTTGGGAAGCGATAATTCACCCCTCCACTTT
TRBJ1-5 TRBV2 few 12 NA CATGFSNQPQHF TGTGCTACAGGGTTTAGCAATCAGCCCCAGCATTTT
TRBJ2-7 TRBV18 NA 14 NA CASSPPGASYEQYF TGTGCCAGCTCACCGCCAGGGGCCTCCTACGAGCAGTACTTC
TRBJ2-2 TRBV5-4 NA 16 NA CASSRAGSRVTGELFF TGTGCCAGCAGCCGGGCGGGGAGTAGAGTCACCGGGGAGCTGTTTTTT
TRBJ1-2 TRBV2 NA 15 TRBD1 CASSEYPGQGSGYTF TGTGCCAGCAGTGAATATCCGGGACAGGGCTCTGGCTACACCTTC
TRBJ1-2 TRBV6-5 NA 13 NA CASSVRGIYGYTF TGTGCCAGCAGTGTGAGGGGGATCTACGGCTACACCTTC
TRBJ2-7 TRBV6-6 NA 14 NA CASSYRDSAYEQYF TGTGCCAGCAGTTACAGAGATTCCGCCTACGAGCAGTACTTC
TRBJ1-5 TRBV5-4 NA 14 NA CASSLGGSGQPQHF TGTGCCAGCAGCTTGGGAGGCAGCGGGCAGCCCCAGCATTTT
TRBJ1-3 TRBV4-1 few 17 TRBD1 CASSQAPGQFSGNTIYF TGCGCCAGCAGCCAAGCGCCGGGACAGTTCTCTGGAAACACCATATATTTT
TRBJ2-4 TRBV29-1 NA 12 NA CSVEARGNIQYF TGCAGCGTTGAAGCCAGGGGAAACATTCAGTACTTC